This passage covers 18 T cell receptor beta chains from one sample sequenced in a study of cytomegalovirus exposure and HLA in healthy donors. Researchers ran the PCR with 60 Vbeta and 13 Jbeta primers. Generated by immunoSEQ multiplex PCR, the TCRdb table keeps only in-frame clones and is missing some. The sample yields 120,000 to 150,000 clones, approximately 79% seen once. Sequenced sample: PBMCs. The receptors come from a woman aged 40 to 49 in good health and CMV-seropositive.

The V gene is TRBV27, the J gene TRBJ1-2; D might be TRBD1 (5 bases). The CDR3 extends over 14 amino acids. Trimming cost V 0 bases and J 5 bases, with 10 bases left between them. Germline CDR1 is MNHEY and CDR2 is SMNVEV (reference sequence). This CDR3 reads CASSLSTAGYGYTF. The CDR3 region has the DNA TGTGCCAGCAGTTTATCGACCGCAGGGTATGGCTACACCTTC.

This clone counts as medium-sized. J is TRBJ2-7 and V is TRBV6-1; TRBD2 matches at 7 bases. Looked up from germline, CDR1 is MNHNS and CDR2 is SASEGT. This CDR3 contains 15 residues. With 3 bases clipped from V and 5 bases from J, the junction kept 10 bases outside the gene matches. CDR3 sequence (DNA): TGTGCCAGCAGTGAGGGGACGGGGGGTCCCCACGAGCAGTACTTC. Encoded protein: CASSEGTGGPHEQYF.

This sequence joins TRBV18 and TRBJ2-5; 9 positions agree with TRBD1. Germline V gene data show CDR1 as KGHSH and CDR2 as LQKENI. CDR3 length equals 14 residues. With 2 bases clipped from V and 7 bases from J, the junction kept 5 bases outside the gene matches. CDR3 nucleotides: TGTGCCAGCTCACCAATGGACAGGGGAGGGACCCAGTACTTC. This gives the protein CASSPMDRGGTQYF.

This chain joins TRBV7-9 and TRBJ1-1; the match to TRBD1 covers 7 bases. The CDR3 is 14 residues long. Germline lookup yields CDR1 SEHNR and CDR2 FQNEAQ (reference sequence). V lost 4 bases to trimming and J lost 3 bases; unmatched junction nucleotides: 5. In DNA, the CDR3 is TGTGCCAGCAGCTATCCACAGGGGTACACTGAAGCTTTCTTT. It codes for CASSYPQGYTEAFF.

The chain couples TRBV11-2 to TRBJ1-1; maybe TRBD1 (5 bases). The length of the CDR3 is 15 residues. V shed 6 bases and J shed 1 base, with 15 bases lying between them. The germline gives CDR1 SGHAT, CDR2 FQNNGV. This chain's CDR3 is CASRGTKGRNTEAFF. In DNA, the CDR3 is TGTGCCAGCAGGGGCACGAAGGGGCGGAACACTGAAGCTTTCTTT.

This rearrangement joins TRBV28 to TRBJ2-7; 7 bases align to TRBD1. Germline CDR1 MDHEN, CDR2 SYDVKM. V shed 4 bases, J shed 7 bases, and the junction held 7 bases outside the gene matches. The CDR3 covers 13 residues. As DNA, the CDR3 is TGTGCCAGCAGTTCGACAGGGCTAAGGGAGCAGTACTTC. It specifies CASSSTGLREQYF. The whole variable domain, remainder taken from reference TRBV28 and TRBJ2-7, is DVKVTQSSRYLVKRTGEKVFLECVQDMDHENMFWYRQDPGLGLRLIYFSYDVKMKEKGDIPEGYSVSREKKERFSLILESASTNQTSMYLCASSSTGLREQYFGPGTRLTVT.

This clone was seen only once. The chain uses TRBV6-6 and TRBJ1-2, with 7 bases identical to TRBD1. Trimming cost V 6 bases and J 5 bases; bases outside gene matches: 9. The CDR3 extends over 14 amino acids. Germline lookup yields CDR1 MNHNY and CDR2 SVGAGI (reference sequence). In nucleotides, the CDR3 is TGTGCCAGCAGGGAGATAAGGGGGCATTATGGCTACACCTTC. Its protein product is CASREIRGHYGYTF.

CDR3 amino acids: CASSRQGGAEAFF. The CDR3 DNA is TGTGCCAGCAGCCGACAGGGTGGCGCTGAAGCTTTCTTT. V usage is TRBV5-4 and J usage is TRBJ1-1; 7 bases align to TRBD1. This CDR3 region has 13 residues. After removal of 4 bases from V and 6 bases from J, the junction contained 6 bases not matched to a gene. The germline CDR1 and CDR2 sequences are SGHNT and YYREEE (reference sequence).

J is TRBJ1-4 and V is TRBV4-1, with D possibly being TRBD1 (5 bases). Germline CDR1 and CDR2: MGHRA and YSYEKL. V lost 4 bases, J lost 8 bases, and 11 bases lay in between. This CDR3 region has 13 residues. The CDR3 region has the DNA TGCGCCAGCAGCCCCCGGGAGGGGGAAAAACTGTTTTTT. Its protein is CASSPREGEKLFF.

The chain links TRBV7-7 to TRBJ2-2; 10 bases are shared with TRBD1. The CDR3 contains 16 residues. Germline V gene sequence: CDR1 SSHAT, CDR2 FNYEAQ (reference sequence). Trimming cost V 5 bases and J 3 bases; bases outside gene matches: 6. The CDR3 loop is CASSPRDRGDTGELFF. The CDR3 DNA reads as TGTGCCAGCAGCCCAAGGGACAGGGGAGACACCGGGGAGCTGTTTTTT.

This clone was observed a few times. V and J are TRBV7-9 and TRBJ1-1; D unclear. There are 14 residues in the CDR3. Germline V gene sequence: CDR1 SEHNR, CDR2 FQNEAQ (reference sequence). V was pared by 3 bases and J by 5 bases, with 13 bases between. This chain's CDR3 is CASSFTGRWTEAFF. The CDR3 region has the DNA TGTGCCAGCAGCTTTACGGGGAGGTGGACTGAAGCTTTCTTT.

The chain carries TRBV6-5 and TRBJ2-2, with 12 bases identical to TRBD2. CDR1 and CDR2 from the germline V gene are MNHEY and SVGAGI. V lost 6 bases to trimming and J lost 7 bases; unmatched junction nucleotides: 3. This CDR3 spans 14 amino acids. CDR3 in amino acids: CASRLAGGGGELFF. The CDR3 region has the DNA TGTGCCAGCAGGCTAGCGGGGGGGGGCGGGGAGCTGTTTTTT.

The V call is TRBV29-1, the J call TRBJ2-7, with 8 bases that match TRBD1. V lost 7 bases to trimming and J lost 2 bases; unmatched junction nucleotides: 10. The CDR3 runs to 14 residues. Germline V CDR1 and CDR2: SQVTM, ANQGSEA. The CDR3 loop is CSAERQGMAYEQYF. Here the CDR3 DNA reads TGCAGCGCAGAGAGACAGGGGATGGCCTACGAGCAGTACTTC.

The chain links TRBV9 to TRBJ1-4; D remains ambiguous. V lost 4 bases to trimming and J lost 7 bases, with 17 bases between them. The CDR3 contains 15 residues. The germline CDR1 and CDR2 sequences are SGDLS and YYNGEE. The chain's CDR3 is CASSPRPSPGEKLFF. The CDR3 DNA follows: TGTGCCAGCAGCCCACGCCCCAGCCCGGGTGAAAAACTGTTTTTT.

The V gene is TRBV9, the J gene TRBJ1-6, with a tentative D call TRBD1 (5 bases). Deletions cut 0 bases from V and 7 bases from J, with 17 bases between. This CDR3 has 17 amino acids. CDR1 is SGDLS, CDR2 YYNGEE, per germline. The CDR3 DNA sequence: TGTGCCAGCAGCGTAGGGCAGGGTAGCCGTGGGAATTCACCCCTCCACTTT. It is translated as CASSVGQGSRGNSPLHF.

This rearrangement joins TRBV6-6 to TRBJ2-7, with 10 bases that match TRBD2. V lost 6 bases, J lost 2 bases, and 7 bases stayed unmatched. The germline CDR1 and CDR2 sequences are MNHNY and SVGAGI (reference sequence). The CDR3 extends over 15 amino acids. The chain's CDR3 is CASSQERGGPYEQYF. The CDR3 DNA follows: TGTGCCAGCAGCCAAGAGCGGGGGGGACCCTACGAGCAGTACTTC.

In the case of this clone: The junction departs from germline at one end; a sequencing error may be responsible. The CDR3 bases are TGTGCCAGCAGCTTCGGACAGAGCCCCCCGAATTCACATTTT. It is translated as CASSFGQSPPNSHF. This chain links TRBV5-6 with TRBJ1-3; weak D call: TRBD1 (6 bases). In germline, CDR1 is SGHDT, CDR2 YYEEEE. There are 14 residues in the CDR3.

The rearrangement joins TRBV2 to TRBJ2-5; tentatively, D is TRBD1 (6 bases). The J call is in doubt because the DNA end fits TRBJ2-7 better. This CDR3 comprises 13 residues. Germline CDR1 reads SNHLY; CDR2 reads FYNNEI. CDR3 nucleotide sequence: TGTGCCAGCGCCGACAGGCCGATTTACGAGCAGTACTTC. The encoded protein is CASADRPIYEQYF.